This entry features one T cell receptor (beta chain) sequence. Its target is not known. Deletions cut 4 bases from V and 13 bases from J, with 28 bases between. The length of the CDR3 is 16 residues. The germline CDR1 and CDR2 sequences are KGHSH and LQKENI. Stated treatment: some 20 received Ad26.COV2.S at low or high dose, single or two shots; roughly five received placebo; per-sample allocation not given. Samples analyzed were those drawn on day 63 after the first vaccine or placebo injection. This sample is drawn from a study of Ad26.COV2.S vaccination and SARS-CoV-2 variants. On the study more broadly: Doses of Ad26.COV2.S were injected into muscle once or twice, 56 days apart. Study results and limitations: An underestimation of total T cell responses may have resulted from the TCR breadth and depth analyses. It was found that vaccine and placebo recipients had similar non-spike TCR breadth.

The assay was immunoSEQ multiplex PCR, and TCRdb's table has in-frame clones only and misses some. The sample holds around 320,000 clones, about 86% seen once. This sample comprised peripheral blood, obtained in a trial of Ad26.COV2.S vaccine versus placebo. The source of this sequence is a person between 18 and 59 years old who received the Ad26.COV2.S COVID-19 vaccine or a placebo. The J gene is TRBJ1-2, the V gene TRBV18; D is ambiguous. CDR3 sequence: CASSHGSGGPTSARTF. The DNA for the CDR3 is TGTGCCAGCTCACACGGGTCGGGAGGGCCAACCTCTGCACGCACCTTC.